This record concerns one TCR beta chain sequence. The target antigen is unknown. Assay used: immunoSEQ multiplex PCR; TCRdb lists only in-frame clones, some missing. Here the sample spans 120,000 to 150,000 clones, roughly 91% being singletons. The data stem from a study of T cell responses to AZD1222 COVID-19 vaccine. Study-wide results and caveats: Increases in Spike-specific TCR breadth and depth were seen after two AZD1222 doses. Donors were chiefly white British, with a greater number of females, and clonal diversity was perhaps underestimated. Only a handful of individuals given AZD1222 were seropositive at baseline.

The ends were cut back, 6 bases at V and 2 bases at J, with 11 bases in the middle. The CDR3 extends over 13 amino acids. The receptor comes from an adult in good health. The source material was peripheral blood, sampled on day 0 of AZD1222 vaccination. The V call is TRBV12-3 or TRBV12-4, the J call TRBJ2-7; unclear D gene. DNA for the CDR3: TGTGCCAGCAGCCCGACGGTTCCCTACGAGCAGTACTTC. Translated: CASSPTVPYEQYF.